This record looks at one T cell receptor beta chain sequence and its context. Its antigen is not known. Researchers ran the PCR with 60 Vbeta and 13 Jbeta primers. The protocol was immunoSEQ multiplex PCR, while the TCRdb copy is restricted to in-frame clones and leaves out a portion. The data show about 160,000 clones, approximately 80% seen once. The entry originates in a study of cytomegalovirus exposure and HLA in healthy donors. V was clipped by 0 bases and J by 4 bases, with 8 bases between them. CDR1 is SGHNT and CDR2 is YYREEE in the germline V gene (reference sequence). The CDR3 covers 13 residues. Study results and caveats: The presence/absence work took it that sequencing depth was about the same across donors. An analysis was carried out later, and it reportedly showed fewer N-insertions in an Asian-associated ancestry cluster than the approximately 670-donor mean.

This sequence joins TRBV5-4 and TRBJ2-7; D gene uncertain. The origin of this receptor is a woman between 18 and 29 years old in good health and CMV-seronegative. Material: PBMCs. The CDR3, as DNA: TGTGCCAGCAGCTTGGCCGAGAAATACGAGCAGTACTTC. It codes for CASSLAEKYEQYF.